The sequence of this TCR beta chain was determined in a study of Ad26.COV2.S vaccination and SARS-CoV-2 variants. Study-wide context: Each vaccinee took Ad26.COV2.S intramuscularly, once or twice 56 days apart. The study, taken as a whole, reports: With respect to non-spike TCR breadth, vaccine and placebo recipients were similar. Estimates derived from TCR breadth and depth analyses may have underestimated total T cell responses. Those who received the vaccine showed greater spike-specific TCR breadth than those given placebo.

A single count supports this clone. Its specificity is unknown. The treatment is: roughly 18 received Ad26.COV2.S at low or high dose, single or two shots; 5 received placebo; per-sample allocation not given. After the first vaccine or placebo injection, samples were drawn on day 63. The CDR3 covers 17 residues. Germline-derived CDR1 and CDR2 are LGHDT and YNNKEL (reference sequence). Trimming shortened V by 0 bases and J by 7 bases, and 21 bases separated the two germline ends. Some clones are missing from TCRdb's copy, which holds only in-frame ones; the method was immunoSEQ multiplex PCR. The sample lists about 280,000 clones, around 87% occurring once.

The TCR originated in a person between 18 and 65 years old who received the Ad26.COV2.S COVID-19 vaccine or a placebo. The sample in question was peripheral blood, obtained in a trial of Ad26.COV2.S vaccine versus placebo. The chain combines TRBV3-1 (or the pseudogene TRBV3-2) with TRBJ1-2; no definite D call. This chain's CDR3 is CASSQDPESLGPGGYTF. The CDR3 DNA reads TGTGCCAGCAGCCAAGATCCAGAGTCCCTTGGACCTGGTGGCTACACCTTC.